This T cell receptor beta chain comes out of a study of relationships among human T cell subsets. V shed 0 bases and J shed 5 bases, with 14 bases lying between them. In germline, CDR1 is SGHDN, CDR2 FVKESK. This CDR3 is 16 amino acids long. After negative selection with anti-CD4 multisort beads, CD8+ T cells were positively selected with anti-CD8 beads. TCR alpha and beta CDR3s were amplified from mRNA by semiquantitative ARM-PCR. Exponential amplification used communal superprimers after tagged nested gene-specific primers in ARM-PCR. MiXCR was run by TCRdb on the multiplex PCR reads, yielding one entry per CDR3 protein. Among roughly 5,000 distinct CDR3 sequences listed, roughly 69% were seen once.

The source is a man aged 40-49 years in good health. The chain joins TRBV14 to TRBJ2-1; D is tentatively TRBD1 or TRBD2 (5 bases each). Sequencing was done on a sample of CD8+ T cells sorted from blood. The CDR3 bases are TGTGCCAGCAGCCAAGATATGGGGGTCGGGGACAATGAGCAGTTCTTC. It is translated as CASSQDMGVGDNEQFF.